Presented here are 31 T cell receptor beta chains from one specimen sequenced in a study of cytomegalovirus exposure and HLA in healthy donors. Primers: 60 Vbeta forward and 13 Jbeta reverse. The repertoire was sequenced with immunoSEQ multiplex PCR; TCRdb's copy has only in-frame clones and lacks some. The sample shows 180,000 or so clones, over 60% of them seen only once. The sample taken for sequencing was PBMCs. The receptors were sampled from a man aged 50 to 60 in good health and CMV-seropositive.

The chain links TRBV19 to TRBJ2-2; D is uncertain. V was shortened by 7 bases and J by 4 bases, with 10 bases between the two germline ends. The CDR3 is made up of 13 amino acids. Germline-derived CDR1 and CDR2 are LNHDA and SQIVND (reference sequence). CDR3: CASTPMRTGELFF. CDR3 DNA sequence: TGTGCCAGTACCCCTATGCGCACCGGGGAGCTGTTTTTT.

The gene calls are TRBV4-1 and TRBJ1-1, with 10 bases fitting TRBD1. The CDR3 totals 15 residues. After removal of 3 bases from V and 3 bases from J, the junction contained 4 bases not matched to a gene. Germline V CDR1 and CDR2: MGHRA, YSYEKL. This chain's CDR3 is CASSQMDRGDTEAFF. DNA of the CDR3: TGCGCCAGCAGCCAGATGGACAGGGGGGACACTGAAGCTTTCTTT.

The chain links TRBV13 to TRBJ2-3, with TRBD1 identical over 10 bases. The germline CDR1 and CDR2 sequences are PRHDT and FYEKMQ (reference sequence). The length of the CDR3 is 15 residues. The ends lost 6 bases at V and 0 bases at J; junction bases unmatched: 3. CDR3 sequence reads: CASRDRGISTDTQYF. CDR3 coding DNA: TGTGCCAGCAGGGACAGGGGGATTAGCACAGATACGCAGTATTTT.

V usage is TRBV7-6 and J usage is TRBJ2-2; 7 nucleotides line up with TRBD1. This CDR3 is built from 15 residues. V trimming: 5 bases; J trimming: 6 bases; junction bases outside the gene matches: 9. Germline V CDR1 and CDR2: SGHVS, FNYEAQ. In DNA, the CDR3 is TGTGCCAGCAGCGCGACAGGGTATGGTTCCGGGGAGCTGTTTTTT. Translating gives CASSATGYGSGELFF.

This chain links TRBV5-1 with TRBJ1-4, with D perhaps matching TRBD1 (6 bases). The CDR3 is 16 residues long. Germline loops: CDR1 SGHRS, CDR2 YFSETQ. The ends were cut back, 0 bases at V and 5 bases at J, with 14 bases in the middle. Here the CDR3 DNA reads TGCGCCAGCAGCTTGGCCCTCCTGGGGGCGAATGAAAAACTGTTTTTT. Its translation is CASSLALLGANEKLFF. Full variable domain (remainder filled in from reference TRBV5-1 and TRBJ1-4): KAGVTQTPRYLIKTRGQQVTLSCSPISGHRSVSWYQQTPGQGLQFLFEYFSETQRNKGNFPGRFSGRQFSNSRSEMNVSTLELGDSALYLCASSLALLGANEKLFFGSGTQLSVL.

This rearrangement joins TRBV2 to TRBJ1-2; 9 bases match TRBD1. The CDR3 is made up of 15 amino acids. Germline V CDR1 and CDR2: SNHLY, FYNNEI. Trimming at V came to 10 bases and at J to 0 bases, leaving 9 bases not matched to a gene. The CDR3 nucleotides read TGTGCCATGGCGGGGACAGGGCAAGCTAACTATGGCTACACCTTC. It specifies CAMAGTGQANYGYTF.

The J gene is TRBJ2-3, the V gene TRBV9; 7 bases match TRBD1. This CDR3 is built from 16 residues. J was trimmed by 0 bases and V by 3 bases; bases with no gene match: 7. CDR1 is SGDLS and CDR2 is YYNGEE in the germline V gene. This CDR3 reads CASSDHRGVSTDTQYF. The DNA for the CDR3 is TGTGCCAGCAGCGACCACAGGGGAGTGAGCACAGATACGCAGTATTTT. Full variable domain (remainder filled in from reference TRBV9 and TRBJ2-3): DSGVTQTPKHLITATGQRVTLRCSPRSGDLSVYWYQQSLDQGLQFLIQYYNGEERAKGNILERFSAQQFPDLHSELNLSSLELGDSALYFCASSDHRGVSTDTQYFGPGTRLTVL.

The chain is built from TRBV5-1 and TRBJ2-1, with D perhaps TRBD2 (6 bases). The CDR3 covers 13 residues. Trimming took off 3 bases at V and 4 bases at J, with 8 bases between the two ends. Germline V gene lookup returns CDR1 SGHRS and CDR2 YFSETQ. The CDR3 DNA follows: TGCGCCAGCAGCTGGGACTCGTACAATGAGCAGTTCTTC. Residues: CASSWDSYNEQFF.

This sequence joins TRBV28 and TRBJ2-7; D ambiguous. V gave up 3 bases and J gave up 2 bases, with 5 bases separating them. Germline V gives CDR1 MDHEN, CDR2 SYDVKM. The CDR3 runs to 12 residues. The CDR3: CASSLAPYEQYF. Written as DNA, the CDR3 is TGTGCCAGCAGTTTGGCACCCTACGAGCAGTACTTC.

The rearrangement joins TRBV27 to TRBJ1-2, with TRBD1 matching 8 bases. With V trimmed by 2 bases and J by 7 bases, 6 bases remained unmatched. The CDR3 is 14 residues long. The germline V gene has CDR1 MNHEY and CDR2 SMNVEV (reference sequence). CDR3 in amino acids: CASSLTGGSGGYTF. In DNA form, the CDR3 reads TGTGCCAGCAGTTTAACAGGGGGATCGGGTGGCTACACCTTC.

This sequence joins TRBV5-1 and TRBJ2-7; 10 bases line up with TRBD2. Germline assignment: CDR1 SGHRS and CDR2 YFSETQ. Trimming at V came to 2 bases and at J to 0 bases, leaving 2 bases not matched to a gene. This CDR3 has 15 residues. Written as DNA, the CDR3 is TGCGCCAGCAGCTTACGACTAGCGGGCTCCTACGAGCAGTACTTC. It encodes CASSLRLAGSYEQYF.

The chain is built from TRBV19 and TRBJ1-6; a weak D match, TRBD1 (5 bases). This CDR3 spans 15 amino acids. The ends were cut back, 5 bases at V and 13 bases at J, with 21 bases in the middle. Germline CDR1 is LNHDA and CDR2 is SQIVND (reference sequence). The CDR3 DNA follows: TGTGCCAGTAGTCAGAAAGGGGCGACTTTCAAGCCCCTCCACTTT. This translates into CASSQKGATFKPLHF.

There are a few counts of this clone. The chain combines TRBV19 with TRBJ2-2; D is ambiguous. The V end lost 3 bases, the J end lost 4 bases, and 15 bases lay between the germline ends. This CDR3 has 16 amino acids. CDR1 LNHDA and CDR2 SQIVND come from the germline V gene (reference sequence). CDR3 in amino acids: CASSMNPRGSTGELFF. Here the CDR3 DNA reads TGTGCCAGTAGTATGAACCCCCGAGGTAGCACCGGGGAGCTGTTTTTT.

This chain uses TRBV7-2 with TRBJ1-4; D may be TRBD1 (6 bases). Germline CDR1 reads SGHTA; CDR2 reads FQGNSA. The CDR3 runs 13 residues. V dropped 1 base and J dropped 7 bases, with 7 bases sitting between them. This chain's CDR3 is CASSLDRAEKLFF. The CDR3, as DNA: TGTGCCAGCAGCTTAGACAGGGCTGAAAAACTGTTTTTT.

This clone was detected a few times. The chain has TRBV25-1 and TRBJ2-5; TRBD1 agrees at 8 bases. CDR3 length: 15 amino acids. V was clipped by 3 bases and J by 2 bases; unmatched bases: 5. Germline V gene data show CDR1 as MGHDK and CDR2 as SYGVNS. The CDR3 is CASSDWTGPQETQYF. CDR3 DNA: TGTGCCAGCAGTGATTGGACAGGGCCGCAAGAGACCCAGTACTTC.

Only one count was recorded for this clone. This chain uses TRBV11-2 with TRBJ2-4, with D possibly matching TRBD1 (6 bases). There are 18 residues in the CDR3. V was trimmed by 4 bases and J by 0 bases, leaving 19 bases between them. Germline V gene sequence: CDR1 SGHAT, CDR2 FQNNGV. As DNA, the CDR3 is TGTGCCAGCAGCTCCCGCCCAACAGGGTTACTAGCCAAAAACATTCAGTACTTC. Translating it yields CASSSRPTGLLAKNIQYF.

There are a few counts of this clone. The chain joins TRBV5-1 to TRBJ2-2; weak D call: TRBD1 (6 bases). V was clipped by 4 bases and J by 5 bases, with 15 bases between them. This CDR3 contains 15 residues. Germline CDR1 SGHRS, CDR2 YFSETQ. CDR3 region: CASSRPQGRTGELFF. CDR3 nucleotides: TGCGCCAGCAGCCGACCCCAGGGGCGGACCGGGGAGCTGTTTTTT.

Concerning this clone itself: The identical CDR3 is also encoded by other nucleotide sequences in the sample. The chain recombines TRBV5-1 with TRBJ1-1; the D gene is possibly TRBD1 (5 bases). From germline, CDR1 is SGHRS and CDR2 YFSETQ. With 2 bases removed from V and 4 bases from J, the gap between germline ends came to 9 bases. The CDR3 length is 13 residues. This CDR3 reads CASSLPGGTEAFF. The DNA of the CDR3 is TGCGCCAGCAGCTTACCCGGGGGCACTGAAGCTTTCTTT.

The chain combines TRBV5-6 with TRBJ1-5; 9 bases are shared with TRBD1. The CDR3 length is 15 residues. Germline V lookup: CDR1 SGHDT, CDR2 YYEEEE. V gave up 0 bases and J gave up 6 bases; unmatched junction bases: 4. The CDR3 sequence: CASSLGQGVAQPQHF. The CDR3 nucleotides read TGTGCCAGCAGCTTGGGACAGGGGGTGGCTCAGCCCCAGCATTTT.

This clone turned up a few times. V usage is TRBV2 and J usage is TRBJ1-1; a weak D match, TRBD1 (6 bases). V was trimmed by 6 bases and J by 5 bases, leaving 16 bases between them. Germline V lookup: CDR1 SNHLY, CDR2 FYNNEI. CDR3 size: 14 residues. The CDR3 loop reads CASRRQEWKTEAFF. The DNA of the CDR3 is TGTGCCAGCAGAAGACAGGAATGGAAGACTGAAGCTTTCTTT.

V is TRBV19 and J is TRBJ1-6, with D unclear. Trimming shortened V by 5 bases and J by 9 bases, and 14 bases separated the two germline ends. The CDR3 consists of 14 residues. Looked up from germline, CDR1 is LNHDA and CDR2 is SQIVND (reference sequence). Written as DNA, the CDR3 is TGTGCCAGTAGTCTGCGGGATATCGCTTCACCCCTCCACTTT. The encoded protein is CASSLRDIASPLHF.

The chain employs TRBV6-5 and TRBJ1-2, with a tentative D call TRBD1 (6 bases). The V and J ends lost 0 bases and 3 bases respectively, with 11 bases between them. The CDR3 loop spans 15 amino acids. Germline loops: CDR1 MNHEY, CDR2 SVGAGI. This CDR3 is CASSYSGTNDYGYTF. DNA of the CDR3: TGTGCCAGCAGTTACTCCGGGACAAACGACTATGGCTACACCTTC.

Here the CDR3 reads CASREGQGFYSPLHF. Here the CDR3 DNA reads TGTGCCAGCAGGGAGGGACAGGGGTTTTATTCACCCCTCCACTTT. The chain joins TRBV4-2 to TRBJ1-6, with 10 positions matching TRBD1. With 6 bases clipped from V and 8 bases from J, the junction kept 7 bases outside the gene matches. The CDR3 runs to 15 residues. CDR1 is LGHNA, CDR2 YNFKEQ, per germline.

The rearrangement uses TRBV2 and TRBJ1-6, with D uncertain. Germline V lookup: CDR1 SNHLY, CDR2 FYNNEI. CDR3 size: 13 residues. V lost 8 bases, J lost 6 bases, and 11 bases lay in between. Written as DNA, the CDR3 is TGTGCCAGCGGGAGCCCGCTTAATTCACCCCTCCACTTT. Translation gives CASGSPLNSPLHF. The full variable domain, with the rest looked up from reference TRBV2 and TRBJ1-6, is EPEVTQTPSHQVTQMGQEVILRCVPISNHLYFYWYRQILGQKVEFLVSFYNNEISEKSEIFDDQFSVERPDGSNFTLKIRSTKLEDSAMYFCASGSPLNSPLHFGNGTRLTVT.

CDR3 DNA: TGTGCCACCAGCAGAGATGTGGGGGGAACTGAAGCTTTCTTT. Amino acid sequence: CATSRDVGGTEAFF. The gene calls are TRBV15 and TRBJ1-1, with a weak D call TRBD1 (5 bases). Trimming cost V 0 bases and J 5 bases, with 10 bases left between them. CDR1 is LNHNV and CDR2 is YYDKDF in the germline V gene (reference sequence). The CDR3 sequence is 14 residues long.

The gene calls are TRBV19 and TRBJ1-1; TRBD1 aligns across 7 bases. The V and J ends lost 4 bases and 0 bases, in that order; junction bases with no gene match: 20. The CDR3 covers 20 residues. The germline V gene has CDR1 LNHDA and CDR2 SQIVND (reference sequence). This CDR3 is CASSTPPSTGRLQLNTEAFF. CDR3 coding DNA: TGTGCCAGTAGTACCCCTCCATCGACAGGGAGGTTACAGTTGAACACTGAAGCTTTCTTT.

This sequence joins TRBV20-1 and TRBJ2-5; D uncertain. This CDR3 has 10 amino acids. V lost 7 bases and J 3 bases, leaving 6 bases between the germline ends. Germline V gene data show CDR1 as DFQATT and CDR2 as SNEGSKA (reference sequence). As DNA, the CDR3 is TGCAGTGTCGCGAAAGAGACCCAGTACTTC. This gives the protein CSVAKETQYF.

The rearrangement links TRBV7-8 to TRBJ1-6; the match to TRBD1 covers 8 bases. CDR3 length equals 15 residues. Trimming at V came to 1 base and at J to 6 bases, leaving 2 bases not matched to a gene. The V gene's germline CDR1 is SGHVS and CDR2 FQNEAQ. The CDR3 loop is CASSLGQGSNSPLHF. CDR3 bases: TGTGCCAGCAGCTTAGGACAGGGGAGTAATTCACCCCTCCACTTT. The variable domain in full, completed from reference TRBV7-8 and TRBJ1-6, reads GAGVSQSPRYKVAKRGQDVALRCDPISGHVSLFWYQQALGQGPEFLTYFQNEAQLDKSGLPSDRFFAERPEGSVSTLKIQRTQQEDSAVYLCASSLGQGSNSPLHFGNGTRLTVT.

The chain carries TRBV7-2 and TRBJ1-6; D may be TRBD1 (6 bases). This CDR3 is 13 amino acids long. V was clipped by 1 base and J by 14 bases, with 12 bases between them. CDR1 SGHTA and CDR2 FQGNSA come from the germline V gene. For the CDR3, the DNA is TGTGCCAGCAGCTTAGAGATACAGGGAGCCCTCCACTTT. This translates into CASSLEIQGALHF.

V and J are TRBV14 and TRBJ1-2; D gene ambiguous. Germline CDR1 and CDR2: SGHDN and FVKESK. The CDR3 loop spans 18 amino acids. With 1 base removed from V and 1 base from J, the gap between germline ends came to 19 bases. The CDR3 DNA reads as TGTGCCAGCAGCCAAGGGCCCCCTGGAGGGAGAGTTAACTATGGCTACACCTTC. As protein: CASSQGPPGGRVNYGYTF. Based on the CDR3 plus reference TRBV14 and TRBJ1-2, the full variable domain is EAGVTQFPSHSVIEKGQTVTLRCDPISGHDNLYWYRRVMGKEIKFLLHFVKESKQDESGMPNNRFLAERTGGTYSTLKVQPAELEDSGVYFCASSQGPPGGRVNYGYTFGSGTRLTVV.

The chain couples TRBV5-5 to TRBJ2-7; 7 bases map to TRBD1. In germline, CDR1 is SGHKS, CDR2 YYEKEE (reference sequence). This CDR3 is 14 amino acids long. Trimming took 2 bases from V and 3 from J; bases not matched to a gene: 5. The CDR3 is CASSFLGQNYEQYV. The DNA of the CDR3 is TGTGCCAGCAGCTTTTTGGGACAGAACTACGAGCAGTACGTC.